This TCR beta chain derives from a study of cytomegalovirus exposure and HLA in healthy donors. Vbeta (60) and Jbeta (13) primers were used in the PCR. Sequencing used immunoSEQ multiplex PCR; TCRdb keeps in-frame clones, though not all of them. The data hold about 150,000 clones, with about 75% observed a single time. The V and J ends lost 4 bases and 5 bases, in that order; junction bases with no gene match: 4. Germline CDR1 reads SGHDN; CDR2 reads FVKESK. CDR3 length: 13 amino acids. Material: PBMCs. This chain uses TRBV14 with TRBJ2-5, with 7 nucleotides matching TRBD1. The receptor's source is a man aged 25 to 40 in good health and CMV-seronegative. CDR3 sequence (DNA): TGTGCCAGCAGCCCAGGGGGTTGGGAGACCCAGTACTTC. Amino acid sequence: CASSPGGWETQYF.